Listed below are T cell receptor beta chains from one sample, sequenced in a study of OX40 agonist ivuxolimab in advanced cancers. Profiled with immunoSEQ multiplex PCR; TCRdb holds only in-frame clones, not every one. The sample holds 70,000 to 80,000 clones, roughly 80% seen once. The sequences come from CD4+ or CD8+ T cells sorted from blood, collected in a trial of the OX40 agonist ivuxolimab. The receptor source for this set is an adult with an advanced solid tumor such as melanoma, head and neck, liver or kidney cancer. Each CDR3 is given with its conserved first and last residue. A D gene is named only where the DNA matches it firmly. Only some rows state a clone size, as once, few, many or a class for expanded clones.

TRBV19	TRBJ2-7	-	TRBD1	CASSIPGQYYEQYF	TGTGCCAGTAGTATCCCGGGACAGTACTACGAGCAGTACTTC
TRBV7-9	TRBJ2-3	-	-	CASSLDGTDTQYF	TGTGCCAGCAGCTTAGACGGGACAGATACGCAGTATTTT
TRBV29-1	TRBJ2-7	-	-	CSVAGGSYEQYF	TGCAGCGTTGCCGGGGGTTCCTACGAGCAGTACTTC
TRBV11-1	TRBJ2-7	-	-	CASTGGFGEAYEQYF	TGTGCCAGCACTGGAGGTTTCGGTGAGGCCTACGAGCAGTACTTC
TRBV18	TRBJ2-1	-	-	CASSQGGRNEQFF	TGTGCCAGCTCACAGGGGGGGAGGAATGAGCAGTTCTTC
TRBV18	TRBJ2-3	-	-	CASSPQDSLWTDTQYF	TGTGCCAGCTCACCACAGGACTCTCTCTGGACAGATACGCAGTATTTT
TRBV7-9	TRBJ2-6	-	-	CASSLSSGANVLTF	TGTGCCAGCAGCTTGTCCTCTGGGGCCAACGTCCTGACTTTC
TRBV7-3	TRBJ1-1	few	-	CASSLRSGEDTEAFF	TGTGCCAGCAGCTTAAGGTCGGGGGAGGACACTGAAGCTTTCTTT
TRBV30	TRBJ2-1	-	TRBD2	CAWSVRGGRAVYEQFF	TGTGCCTGGAGTGTACGCGGCGGGAGGGCCGTGTATGAGCAGTTCTTC
TRBV5-1	TRBJ2-7	-	TRBD1	CARAPGTGSYEQYF	TGCGCCAGGGCCCCCGGGACAGGGTCCTACGAGCAGTACTTC
TRBV7-2	TRBJ1-1	-	-	CASSYGPLATEAFF	TGTGCCAGCAGCTACGGACCCCTGGCCACTGAAGCTTTCTTT
TRBV9	TRBJ1-2	-	-	CASSPIPGGTYGYTF	TGTGCCAGCAGCCCTATCCCGGGCGGAACCTATGGCTACACCTTC
TRBV28	TRBJ2-5	-	-	CASSLSDSQETQYF	TGTGCCAGCAGTCTGAGTGATTCACAAGAGACCCAGTACTTC
TRBV4-3	TRBJ2-1	few	-	CASSPPGQNNEQFF	TGCGCCAGCAGCCCGCCGGGACAAAACAATGAGCAGTTCTTC
TRBV7-9	TRBJ1-1	-	TRBD1	CAGSLTGGITEAFF	TGCGCCGGCAGCTTGACAGGGGGCATCACTGAAGCTTTCTTT
TRBV11-3	TRBJ2-5	-	TRBD2	CASSYGGGGGALETQYF	TGTGCCAGCAGCTACGGAGGAGGCGGGGGGGCCCTAGAGACCCAGTACTTC
TRBV6-6	TRBJ2-1	-	-	CASSYDYLNEQFF	TGTGCCAGCAGTTATGACTACCTCAATGAGCAGTTCTTC
TRBV6-6	TRBJ1-4	-	-	CASMRGSPNEKLFF	TGTGCCAGCATGAGGGGGTCCCCTAATGAAAAACTGTTTTTT